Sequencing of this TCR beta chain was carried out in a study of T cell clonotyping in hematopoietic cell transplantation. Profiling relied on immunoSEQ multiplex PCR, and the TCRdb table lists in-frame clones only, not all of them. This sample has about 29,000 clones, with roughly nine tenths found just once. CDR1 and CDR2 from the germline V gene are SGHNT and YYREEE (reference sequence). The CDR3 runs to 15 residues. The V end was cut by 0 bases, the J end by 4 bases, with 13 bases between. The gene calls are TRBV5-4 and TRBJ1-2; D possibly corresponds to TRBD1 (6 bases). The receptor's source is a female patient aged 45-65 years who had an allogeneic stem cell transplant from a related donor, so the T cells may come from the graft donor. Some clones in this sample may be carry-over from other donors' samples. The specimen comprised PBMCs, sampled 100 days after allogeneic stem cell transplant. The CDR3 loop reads CASSLGGRWIYGYTF. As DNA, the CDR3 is TGTGCCAGCAGCTTGGGGGGGCGGTGGATCTATGGCTACACCTTC.